This T cell receptor (beta chain) stems from a study of cytomegalovirus exposure and HLA in healthy donors. On this clone: Its antigen is unknown.

60 Vbeta and 13 Jbeta primers were used in PCR. This table comes from immunoSEQ multiplex PCR, and its TCRdb copy is limited to in-frame clones, with some not included. With 40,000 to 50,000 clones in the sample, the ten largest clones hold more than 0.9%. V trimming: 5 bases; J trimming: 5 bases; junction bases outside the gene matches: 4. This CDR3 comprises 13 residues. Germline V gene lookup returns CDR1 KGHSH and CDR2 LQKENI. Overall study findings and caveats: Clonal expansion, a later analysis showed, was greater in HLA-associated TCR beta chains than in equally common others.

This clonotype was obtained from a woman aged 40 to 49 in good health and CMV-seronegative. Sequences were obtained from PBMCs. The genes are TRBV18 and TRBJ2-7; 9 bases line up with TRBD1. The CDR3 here is CASSRTGEDEQYF. In nucleotides, the CDR3 is TGTGCCAGCTCAAGGACAGGGGAGGACGAGCAGTACTTC.